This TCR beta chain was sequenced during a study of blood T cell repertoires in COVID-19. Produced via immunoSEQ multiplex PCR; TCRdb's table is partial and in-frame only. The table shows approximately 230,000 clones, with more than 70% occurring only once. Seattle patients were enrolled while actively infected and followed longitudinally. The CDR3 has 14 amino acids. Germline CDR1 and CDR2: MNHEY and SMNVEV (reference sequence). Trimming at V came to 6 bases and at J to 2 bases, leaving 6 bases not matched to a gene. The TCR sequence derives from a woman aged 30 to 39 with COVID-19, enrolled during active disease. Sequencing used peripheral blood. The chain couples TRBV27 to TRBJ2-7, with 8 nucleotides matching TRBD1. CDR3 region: CASSRTGSAYEQYF. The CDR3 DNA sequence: TGTGCCAGCAGCAGGACAGGGTCTGCCTACGAGCAGTACTTC.